The entry that follows covers one TCR beta chain sequence. Its antigen is not identified. Among the patients, aged 18 to 65, hyperthyroidism was newly diagnosed and had lasted under 2 months. A patient was excluded if there was uncontrolled infection, other autoimmune disease, pregnancy or lactation. The J segment lost 0 bases and the V segment lost 3 bases, leaving 8 bases of the junction unmatched. The CDR3 is 17 residues long. The germline gives CDR1 SGDLS, CDR2 YYNGEE. The TCR beta CDR3 regions underwent amplification using RNA transcripts as the source. The primer set for the first-round RT-PCR of the TCR CDR3 was HTBI. Each CDR3 protein gets one entry after TCRdb re-called the multiplex PCR reads with MiXCR. The sample has 250,000 or so distinct CDR3 sequences, around 15% seen once. The sample originates from a study of T cells in Graves' hyperthyroidism and ophthalmopathy. Study results and caveats: Researchers report that a 13 V-J model separated ophthalmopathy from stable hyperthyroidism.

Material for sequencing was blood. This chain joins TRBV9 and TRBJ2-7; TRBD1 agrees at 11 bases. This receptor was identified in a woman aged 45 to 65 with Graves' hyperthyroidism that later progressed to Graves' ophthalmopathy. The CDR3 DNA reads as TGTGCCAGCAGCGCCGGGTCCGGGACAGGGGGCTCCTACGAGCAGTACTTC. Its translation is CASSAGSGTGGSYEQYF.